Below are 27 T cell receptor beta chains sequenced from a single sample in a study of blood T cell repertoires in COVID-19. Data came from immunoSEQ multiplex PCR; TCRdb stores just in-frame clones and leaves some out. The repertoire consists of 75,000 to 95,000 clones, with 87% occurring once and the leading ten covering more than 0.85%. The sample taken for sequencing was peripheral blood. All receptors come from a human donor in a cohort sampled during active COVID-19.

The chain recombines TRBV27 with TRBJ2-7, with 11 nucleotides matching TRBD2. V lost 3 bases and J lost 1; bases outside the gene matches: 11. Germline V gene lookup returns CDR1 MNHEY and CDR2 SMNVEV (reference sequence). CDR3 length equals 18 residues. In DNA form, the CDR3 reads TGTGCCAGCAGTTTTGGTCCCAGTCTAGCGGGAGGATCCTACGAGCAGTACTTC. Amino acid sequence: CASSFGPSLAGGSYEQYF.

The V and J genes are TRBV27 and TRBJ1-1, with D perhaps matching TRBD1 (6 bases). CDR3 length: 14 residues. Germline lookup yields CDR1 MNHEY and CDR2 SMNVEV (reference sequence). V lost 0 bases to trimming and J lost 10 bases, with 15 bases between them. CDR3 bases: TGTGCCAGCAGTTTATCGGGGACAAACCTGAGAGCTTTCTTT. It translates to CASSLSGTNLRAFF.

The V and J genes are TRBV3-1 (or the pseudogene TRBV3-2) and TRBJ2-7; 7 nucleotides line up with TRBD1. The CDR3 is made up of 13 amino acids. Germline CDR1 reads LGHDT; CDR2 reads YNNKEL (reference sequence). V lost 4 bases to trimming and J lost 7 bases; unmatched junction nucleotides: 7. CDR3 sequence (DNA): TGTGCCAGCAGCCCGGGACAGTTTTTGGAGCAGTACTTC. Encoded protein: CASSPGQFLEQYF.

The chain links TRBV24-1 to TRBJ1-2; TRBD1 is a possible D gene (5 bases). This CDR3 comprises 16 residues. The germline V gene encodes CDR1 KGHDR and CDR2 SFDVKD. V gave up 1 base and J gave up 3 bases, with 14 bases separating them. The CDR3 DNA reads TGTGCCACCAGTGATTTCTCAGGGCGCGGAGACTATGGCTACACCTTC. It encodes CATSDFSGRGDYGYTF.

J is TRBJ2-5 and V is TRBV3-1 (or the pseudogene TRBV3-2); 8 bases agree with TRBD1. This CDR3 is 15 amino acids long. Germline CDR1 reads LGHDT; CDR2 reads YNNKEL (reference sequence). Germline trimming cut 1 base from V and 2 bases from J; bases unmatched to any gene: 3. The CDR3 loop is CASSQGTGRQETQYF. The CDR3 region has the DNA TGTGCCAGCAGCCAAGGGACAGGGCGGCAAGAGACCCAGTACTTC.

The chain recombines TRBV3-1 (or the pseudogene TRBV3-2) with TRBJ1-3, with D maybe TRBD1 (5 bases). CDR1 and CDR2 from the germline V gene are LGHDT and YNNKEL (reference sequence). V gave up 1 base and J gave up 1 base, with 8 bases separating them. The CDR3 runs 15 residues. CDR3: CASSQGDYSGNTIYF. In nucleotides, the CDR3 is TGTGCCAGCAGCCAAGGGGACTATTCTGGAAACACCATATATTTT.

The V and J genes are TRBV6-5 and TRBJ1-2; possibly TRBD1 for D (5 bases). Germline V gives CDR1 MNHEY, CDR2 SVGAGI. This CDR3 spans 14 amino acids. V was cut by 6 bases and J by 4 bases, with 15 bases left in between. The CDR3 DNA is TGTGCCAGCAGATTGGGCCAGGGTGGCTATGGCTACACCTTC. Encoded protein: CASRLGQGGYGYTF.

The rearrangement joins TRBV21-1 to TRBJ2-7; TRBD2 is the table's D call and was not checked against the DNA. TRBV21-1 has pseudogene status. This CDR3 region has 17 residues. The CDR3 reads CARPSQGLAPISYEQYF. The CDR3 DNA follows: TGTGCCAGGCCTTCCCAGGGACTAGCGCCTATCTCCTACGAGCAGTACTTC.

V gene TRBV7-3 combines with J gene TRBJ2-3; D possibly corresponds to TRBD1 (6 bases). The CDR3 consists of 13 residues. Looked up from germline, CDR1 is SGHTA and CDR2 is FQGTGA. V lost 5 bases and J lost 5, with 11 bases in between. The DNA for the CDR3 is TGTGCCAGCAGCCTCGACAGGCAAGATACGCAGTATTTT. Encoded protein: CASSLDRQDTQYF.

This chain joins TRBV5-1 and TRBJ2-3, with 8 bases identical to TRBD1. Germline V lookup: CDR1 SGHRS, CDR2 YFSETQ. The V gene end was trimmed by 4 bases and the J gene end by 6 bases; junction bases not matched to a gene: 7. The CDR3 covers 14 residues. The chain's CDR3 is CASSPGQGMDTQYF. DNA for the CDR3: TGCGCCAGCAGCCCAGGACAGGGAATGGATACGCAGTATTTT. Filled out from reference TRBV5-1 and TRBJ2-3, the complete variable domain reads KAGVTQTPRYLIKTRGQQVTLSCSPISGHRSVSWYQQTPGQGLQFLFEYFSETQRNKGNFPGRFSGRQFSNSRSEMNVSTLELGDSALYLCASSPGQGMDTQYFGPGTRLTVL.

The rearrangement uses TRBV15 and TRBJ2-1, with D perhaps TRBD1 (6 bases). The CDR3 is 16 residues long. V lost 0 bases and J lost 5, with 14 bases in between. Germline CDR1 is LNHNV and CDR2 is YYDKDF (reference sequence). The CDR3 is CATSRDKQGLNNEQFF. CDR3 bases: TGTGCCACCAGCAGAGATAAACAGGGATTAAACAATGAGCAGTTCTTC.

In this sample, this clone turned up once. The rearrangement links TRBV7-2 to TRBJ1-5, with a tentative D call TRBD1 (6 bases). This CDR3 comprises 14 residues. The germline V gene encodes CDR1 SGHTA and CDR2 FQGNSA. The V end lost 5 bases, the J end lost 7 bases, and 15 bases lay between the germline ends. The CDR3 nucleotides read TGTGCCAGCAGCGTGGGGGCTCAGGGACAGCCCCAGCATTTT. As protein: CASSVGAQGQPQHF.

The chain links TRBV27 to TRBJ1-1, with 9 bases aligning to TRBD1. Germline V gene lookup returns CDR1 MNHEY and CDR2 SMNVEV (reference sequence). The CDR3 loop spans 17 amino acids. The ends lost 5 bases at V and 0 bases at J; junction bases unmatched: 10. The CDR3 is CASSLRNRDRVNTEAFF. The CDR3, as DNA: TGTGCCAGCAGTCTAAGAAATCGGGACAGGGTGAACACTGAAGCTTTCTTT.

The rearrangement links TRBV19 to TRBJ1-1, with TRBD1 matching 7 bases. J lost 2 bases, V lost 6 bases, and 6 bases had no gene match. This CDR3 region has 14 residues. The germline CDR1 and CDR2 sequences are LNHDA and SQIVND (reference sequence). The CDR3 region is CASRVVGGNTEAFF. DNA for the CDR3: TGTGCCAGTAGAGTAGTAGGGGGCAACACTGAAGCTTTCTTT.

The chain recombines TRBV30 with TRBJ1-4, with D unclear. There are 16 residues in the CDR3. V shed 4 bases and J shed 8 bases, with 23 bases lying between them. CDR1 is GTSNPN, CDR2 SVGIG, per germline (reference sequence). CDR3 DNA sequence: TGTGCCTGGAAGCAAGAGAGCTTAATGGTCCGAGAAAAACTGTTTTTT. Its protein is CAWKQESLMVREKLFF.

V and J are TRBV5-6 and TRBJ1-1; perhaps TRBD1 as D (5 bases). The germline V and J ends were trimmed by 4 bases and 0 bases, with 10 bases remaining between them. The CDR3 covers 14 residues. In germline, CDR1 is SGHDT, CDR2 YYEEEE. In nucleotides, the CDR3 is TGTGCCAGCAGCCCCGGACACCTGAACACTGAAGCTTTCTTT. The encoded protein is CASSPGHLNTEAFF.

The rearrangement uses TRBV4-1 and TRBJ2-7, with 7 bases fitting TRBD2. Germline CDR1 and CDR2: MGHRA and YSYEKL. CDR3 length: 15 amino acids. After removal of 3 bases from V and 1 base from J, the junction contained 6 bases not matched to a gene. Here the CDR3 reads CASSQRDYNSYEQYF. The CDR3 nucleotides read TGCGCCAGCAGCCAGCGGGACTACAATTCCTACGAGCAGTACTTC.

CDR3 nucleotide sequence: TGTGCCTGGAGTTTACAGCTGAACACTGAAGCTTTCTTT. This gives the protein CAWSLQLNTEAFF. The V and J genes are TRBV30 and TRBJ1-1; the D is unclear. This CDR3 is 13 amino acids long. Germline-derived CDR1 and CDR2 are GTSNPN and SVGIG (reference sequence). The ends were cut back, 2 bases at V and 0 bases at J, with 7 bases in the middle.

The chain is built from TRBV7-6 and TRBJ1-6; D remains ambiguous. The V and J ends lost 4 bases and 0 bases respectively, with 10 bases between them. The CDR3 spans 16 residues. CDR1 and CDR2 (germline): SGHVS, FNYEAQ. The CDR3 protein is CASSSSGGSYNSPLHF. CDR3 bases: TGTGCCAGCAGCTCCTCCGGTGGCTCCTATAATTCACCCCTCCACTTT.

This clone was seen only once. This chain connects TRBV2 to TRBJ1-1; D is uncertain. Trimming shortened V by 8 bases and J by 1 base, and 14 bases separated the two germline ends. From germline, CDR1 is SNHLY and CDR2 FYNNEI. This CDR3 region has 14 residues. This chain's CDR3 is CASARLRGNTEAFF. The CDR3 DNA follows: TGTGCCAGCGCCCGACTTCGGGGGAACACTGAAGCTTTCTTT.

V gene TRBV5-1 combines with J gene TRBJ2-1; 11 bases are shared with TRBD2. The germline V gene encodes CDR1 SGHRS and CDR2 YFSETQ. The V segment lost 3 bases and the J segment 5 bases; nucleotides outside the gene matches: 4. This CDR3 region has 15 residues. The CDR3 DNA follows: TGCGCCAGCAGCTCAGGGACTAGCGGTAACAATGAGCAGTTCTTC. Its translation: CASSSGTSGNNEQFF.

The chain has TRBV4-1 and TRBJ2-7; 9 bases map to TRBD1. The V segment lost 4 bases and the J segment 0 bases; nucleotides outside the gene matches: 7. This CDR3 spans 16 amino acids. Germline CDR1 and CDR2: MGHRA and YSYEKL. The CDR3 spells CASSPTGGLASYEQYF. The CDR3 coding sequence is TGCGCCAGCAGCCCCACAGGGGGCCTCGCCTCCTACGAGCAGTACTTC.

The chain recombines TRBV27 with TRBJ2-5; 10 nucleotides align to TRBD1. Trimming removed 4 bases from V and 4 bases from J; junction bases left unmatched: 3. The germline V gene has CDR1 MNHEY and CDR2 SMNVEV (reference sequence). This CDR3 comprises 14 residues. CDR3 nucleotide sequence: TGTGCCAGCAGTTGGACAGGGGGGCGAGAGACCCAGTACTTC. Translating gives CASSWTGGRETQYF.

This clone was counted once. This sequence joins TRBV28 and TRBJ2-4; D may be TRBD2 (5 bases). The V gene lost 4 bases and the J gene lost 1 base, with 14 bases spanning the gap. The CDR3 is 16 residues long. Germline V gives CDR1 MDHEN, CDR2 SYDVKM. The chain's CDR3 is CASSSPSPGAKNIQYF. As DNA, the CDR3 is TGTGCCAGCAGTTCCCCTAGTCCGGGGGCCAAAAACATTCAGTACTTC.

This clone is a singleton in its sample. The gene calls are TRBV24-1 and TRBJ1-2; 10 positions match TRBD1. Per the germline V gene, CDR1 is KGHDR and CDR2 is SFDVKD. This CDR3 has 14 residues. Trimming at V came to 3 bases and at J to 6 bases, leaving 3 bases not matched to a gene. The CDR3, as DNA: TGTGCCACCAGTGATCCGACAGGGGGCGATGGCTACACCTTC. Translated: CATSDPTGGDGYTF.

J is TRBJ1-6 and V is TRBV24-1; TRBD1 aligns across 8 bases. The germline V gene encodes CDR1 KGHDR and CDR2 SFDVKD. Trimming took 4 bases from V and 15 from J; bases not matched to a gene: 4. CDR3 size: 12 residues. The DNA for the CDR3 is TGTGCCACCAGTGAACCAGGGGGCAACCTCCACTTT. Translation gives CATSEPGGNLHF.

This clone was counted only a few times. The chain is built from TRBV27 and TRBJ2-7; weak D call: TRBD1 (5 bases). V was pared by 0 bases and J by 3 bases, with 12 bases between. The CDR3 sequence is 15 residues long. Germline CDR1 MNHEY, CDR2 SMNVEV (reference sequence). The CDR3 nucleotides read TGTGCCAGCAGTTTATCACCCACAGGAGACTACGAGCAGTACTTC. Its translation: CASSLSPTGDYEQYF.